This T cell receptor (beta chain) was obtained from a study of long-term antiretroviral therapy in people with HIV. Study as a whole: Samples from the earliest time points predate the 2015 immediate-ART recommendation by about a decade.

The CDR3 sequence is 13 residues long. In germline, CDR1 is SNHLY, CDR2 FYNNEI. Germline trimming cut 7 bases from V and 8 bases from J; bases unmatched to any gene: 8. Study-level points and caveats: HIV repertoire CDR3 lengths ranged less widely than those of controls. For ART adherence, viral resistance and therapy changes, no data were available.

Version v3.0 of the immunoSEQ assay was performed at survey level. The repertoire was sequenced with immunoSEQ multiplex PCR; TCRdb's copy has only in-frame clones and lacks some. Of some 26,000 clones in the sample, roughly four fifths are singletons; the top ten hold around 13%. HIV-positive participants all received treatment in the United States. In regard to this clone: Its antigen is undetermined.

The input for sequencing was unsorted PBMCs, taken 2.9 years after starting antiretroviral therapy. This chain joins TRBV2 and TRBJ1-2, with 9 bases aligning to TRBD1. This receptor was obtained from a man aged 50-59 years with HIV. The CDR3 spells CASIQQGASGYTF. As DNA, the CDR3 is TGTGCCAGCATTCAACAGGGGGCGAGCGGCTACACCTTC.